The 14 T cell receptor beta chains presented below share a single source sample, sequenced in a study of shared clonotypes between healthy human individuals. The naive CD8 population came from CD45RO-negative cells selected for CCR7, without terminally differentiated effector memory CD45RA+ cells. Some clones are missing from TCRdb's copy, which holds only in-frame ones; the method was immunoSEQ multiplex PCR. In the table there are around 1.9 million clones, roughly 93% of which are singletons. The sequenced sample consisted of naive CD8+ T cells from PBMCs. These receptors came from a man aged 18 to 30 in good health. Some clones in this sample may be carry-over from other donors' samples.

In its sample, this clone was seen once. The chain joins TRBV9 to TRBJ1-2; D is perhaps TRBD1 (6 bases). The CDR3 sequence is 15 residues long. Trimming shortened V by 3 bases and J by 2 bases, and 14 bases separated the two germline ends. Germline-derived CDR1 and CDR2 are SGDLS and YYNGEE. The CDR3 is CASSASPGANYGYTF. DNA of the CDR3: TGTGCCAGCAGCGCGTCCCCGGGGGCCAACTATGGCTACACCTTC.

This chain's CDR3 is CASSLGAGVKDEQFF. Written as DNA, the CDR3 is TGCGCCAGCAGCTTGGGAGCGGGAGTGAAGGATGAGCAGTTCTTC. The genes are TRBV5-1 and TRBJ2-1; 8 bases align to TRBD2. Germline assignment: CDR1 SGHRS and CDR2 YFSETQ. The CDR3 runs 15 residues. V was clipped by 0 bases and J by 8 bases; unmatched bases: 7.

The CDR3: CASSLAGALNEQFF. CDR3 nucleotides: TGTGCCAGCAGCTTAGCGGGAGCCCTCAATGAGCAGTTCTTC. The chain uses TRBV7-9 and TRBJ2-1; maybe TRBD2 (5 bases). The CDR3 runs to 14 residues. Germline CDR1 SEHNR, CDR2 FQNEAQ (reference sequence). Trimming removed 0 bases from V and 6 bases from J, with 9 bases in between.

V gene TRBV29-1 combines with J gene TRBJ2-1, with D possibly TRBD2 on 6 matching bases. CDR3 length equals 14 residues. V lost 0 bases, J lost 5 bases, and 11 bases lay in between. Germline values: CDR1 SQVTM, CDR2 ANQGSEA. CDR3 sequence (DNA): TGCAGCGTTGAAGAAACTAGCATCCACAATGAGCAGTTCTTC. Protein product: CSVEETSIHNEQFF.

The CDR3 reads CASSFGSQGPGEGYTF. DNA for the CDR3: TGTGCCAGCAGCTTCGGATCACAGGGGCCCGGGGAAGGCTACACCTTC. The chain joins TRBV7-2 to TRBJ1-2; TRBD1 matches 7 bases. V dropped 3 bases and J dropped 8; count of bases not matched to a gene: 15. Germline V gene sequence: CDR1 SGHTA, CDR2 FQGNSA. This CDR3 has 16 residues.

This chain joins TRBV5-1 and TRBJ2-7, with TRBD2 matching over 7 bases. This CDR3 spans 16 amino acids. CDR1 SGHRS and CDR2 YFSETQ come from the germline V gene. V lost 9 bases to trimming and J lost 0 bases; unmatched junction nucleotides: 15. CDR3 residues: CATAPTPRGSSYEQYF. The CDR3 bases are TGCGCCACCGCCCCAACACCGCGGGGGTCCTCCTACGAGCAGTACTTC.

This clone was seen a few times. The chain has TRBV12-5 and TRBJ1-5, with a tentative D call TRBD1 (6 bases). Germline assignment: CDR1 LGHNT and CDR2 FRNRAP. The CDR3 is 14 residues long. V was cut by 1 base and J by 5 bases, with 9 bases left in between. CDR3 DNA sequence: TGTGCTAGTGGTTTGGACAGGGCAGATCAGCCCCAGCATTTT. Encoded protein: CASGLDRADQPQHF.

The CDR3, as DNA: TGTGCCACCGGCCCTCCGGGACATACTAACACTGAAGCTTTCTTT. Its translation: CATGPPGHTNTEAFF. The J gene is TRBJ1-1, the V gene TRBV10-3; weak D call: TRBD1 (6 bases). V was trimmed by 10 bases and J by 2 bases, leaving 20 bases between them. The germline gives CDR1 ENHRY, CDR2 SYGVKD. The CDR3 spans 15 residues.

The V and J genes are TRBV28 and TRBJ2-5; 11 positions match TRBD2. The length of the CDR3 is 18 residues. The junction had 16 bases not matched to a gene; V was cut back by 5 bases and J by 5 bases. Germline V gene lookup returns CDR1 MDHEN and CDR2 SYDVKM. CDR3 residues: CASSLILAGDPREETQYF. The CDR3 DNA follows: TGTGCCAGCAGTCTAATACTAGCGGGAGACCCTAGGGAGGAGACCCAGTACTTC.

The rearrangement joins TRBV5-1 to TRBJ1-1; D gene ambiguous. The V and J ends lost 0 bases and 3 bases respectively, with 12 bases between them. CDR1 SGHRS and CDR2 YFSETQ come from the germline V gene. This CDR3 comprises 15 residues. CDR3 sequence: CASSLARAPDTEAFF. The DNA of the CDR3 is TGCGCCAGCAGCTTGGCCCGGGCCCCAGACACTGAAGCTTTCTTT.

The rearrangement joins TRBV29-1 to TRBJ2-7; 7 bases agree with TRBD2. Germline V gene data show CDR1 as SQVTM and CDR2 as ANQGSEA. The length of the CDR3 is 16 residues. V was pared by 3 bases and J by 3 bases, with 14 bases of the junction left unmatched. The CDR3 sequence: CSVEGREGGGSYEQYF. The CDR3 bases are TGCAGCGTTGAGGGGAGAGAGGGCGGCGGGAGCTACGAGCAGTACTTC.

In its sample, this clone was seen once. CDR3 protein: CASSSNRGRNYGYTF. Written as DNA, the CDR3 is TGCGCCAGCAGCTCGAACAGGGGGCGGAACTATGGCTACACCTTC. This chain links TRBV5-1 with TRBJ1-2, with 9 bases matching TRBD1. The V gene end was trimmed by 3 bases and the J gene end by 2 bases; junction bases not matched to a gene: 5. Germline CDR1 reads SGHRS; CDR2 reads YFSETQ. The CDR3 is made up of 15 amino acids.

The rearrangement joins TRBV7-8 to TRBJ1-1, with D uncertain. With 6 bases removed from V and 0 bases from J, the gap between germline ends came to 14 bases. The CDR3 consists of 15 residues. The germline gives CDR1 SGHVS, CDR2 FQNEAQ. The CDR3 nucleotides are TGTGCCAGCAGGGTTTCTGGTCTCATGAACACTGAAGCTTTCTTT. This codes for CASRVSGLMNTEAFF.

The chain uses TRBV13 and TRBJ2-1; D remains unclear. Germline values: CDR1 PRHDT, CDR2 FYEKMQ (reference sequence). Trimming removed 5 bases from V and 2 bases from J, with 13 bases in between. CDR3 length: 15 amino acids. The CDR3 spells CASSPAVETYNEQFF. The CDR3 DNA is TGTGCCAGCAGCCCCGCGGTCGAGACCTACAATGAGCAGTTCTTC.